In this sample, the clone carrying this T cell receptor beta chain turned up a few times. The data are from a study of blood T cell repertoires in COVID-19. Study-wide background: Samples representing acute and convalescent COVID-19 were sourced from the United States, Italy and Spain.

Measured with immunoSEQ multiplex PCR; TCRdb has only the in-frame clones, and not every one. The data contain fewer than 95,000 clones, around 88% of them singletons. Sequences were obtained from peripheral blood. This receptor was taken from a man aged 55 to 70 with acute or convalescent COVID-19.

CDR3 bases: TGTGCCAGCAGTCTTACCGAGGGGGCGTATGGCTACACCTTC. Translated, it gives CASSLTEGAYGYTF. The chain recombines TRBV6-5 with TRBJ1-2, with 7 bases that match TRBD1. The CDR3 is 14 residues long. After removal of 5 bases from V and 5 bases from J, the junction contained 8 bases not matched to a gene. CDR1 and CDR2 from the germline V gene are MNHEY and SVGAGI.